The T cell receptor (beta chain) described here comes from a study of blood T cell repertoires in COVID-19. Study-level background: Donors in the United States, Italy and Spain gave samples during acute or convalescent COVID-19. From T cells, B-cell-depleted T cells, or PBMCs came the material, which was cDNA or gDNA.

V lost 4 bases, J lost 12 bases, and 9 bases stayed unmatched. Germline loops: CDR1 LGHDT, CDR2 YNNKEL (reference sequence). The CDR3 extends over 12 amino acids. Original processing notes: Amplification of reference gene primers provided the estimated nucleated cell counts. Profiling relied on immunoSEQ multiplex PCR, and the TCRdb table lists in-frame clones only, not all of them. V, J and clone size were drawn from that table, and D and trimming were deduced from the DNA. Of tens of thousands of clones listed, roughly 88% are singletons. Sequences were obtained from peripheral blood. The gene calls are TRBV3-1 (or the pseudogene TRBV3-2) and TRBJ2-7; TRBD2 agrees at 7 bases. The sequence was collected from a human donor in a cohort sampled during active COVID-19. The DNA for the CDR3 is TGTGCCAGCAGCCGGGGGGGGGAGAAGCCGTACTTC. Translation gives CASSRGGEKPYF.